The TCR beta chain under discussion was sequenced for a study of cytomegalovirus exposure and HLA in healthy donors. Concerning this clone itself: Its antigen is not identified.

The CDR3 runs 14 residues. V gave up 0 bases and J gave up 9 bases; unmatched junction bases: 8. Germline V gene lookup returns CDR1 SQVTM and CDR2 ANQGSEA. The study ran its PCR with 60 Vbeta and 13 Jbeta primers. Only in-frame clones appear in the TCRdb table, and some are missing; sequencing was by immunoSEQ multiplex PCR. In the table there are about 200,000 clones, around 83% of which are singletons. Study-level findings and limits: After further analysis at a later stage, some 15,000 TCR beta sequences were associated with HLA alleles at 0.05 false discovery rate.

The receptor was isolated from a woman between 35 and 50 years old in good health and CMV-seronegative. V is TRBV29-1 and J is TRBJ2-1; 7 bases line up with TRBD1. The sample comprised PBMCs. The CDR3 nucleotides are TGCAGCGTTGAAGACAACCACAGGGGTGGTGAGCAGTTCTTC. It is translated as CSVEDNHRGGEQFF.